The 19 T cell receptor beta chains below were found in one sample sequenced in a study of blood T cell repertoires in COVID-19. The assay was immunoSEQ multiplex PCR, and TCRdb's table has in-frame clones only and misses some. The sample comprises roughly 190,000 clones, 80% to 85% of which are singletons, and approximately 2.4% rests with the top ten. Sequenced input: peripheral blood. The receptors stem from a human donor with acute or convalescent COVID-19. The donor label of this sample is uncertain.

CDR3 region: CASGLAGGTDTQYF. CDR3 nucleotides: TGTGCCAGCGGTCTAGCGGGGGGAACAGATACGCAGTATTTT. The rearrangement links TRBV6-6 to TRBJ2-3, with 11 positions matching TRBD2. Per the germline V gene, CDR1 is MNHNY and CDR2 is SVGAGI (reference sequence). With 8 bases clipped from V and 3 bases from J, the junction kept 4 bases outside the gene matches. The CDR3 spans 14 residues.

This sequence joins TRBV11-2 and TRBJ2-7, with D possibly being TRBD2 (5 bases). V shed 5 bases and J shed 2 bases, with 22 bases lying between them. CDR1 is SGHAT, CDR2 FQNNGV, per germline. The CDR3 length is 17 residues. The CDR3: CASSPSRSRRWTYEQYF. The CDR3 DNA sequence: TGTGCCAGCAGCCCCAGTAGGTCGCGGAGGTGGACCTACGAGCAGTACTTC.

This chain links TRBV7-3 with TRBJ1-2; TRBD1 is a possible D gene (6 bases). This CDR3 has 13 residues. V was cut by 4 bases and J by 6 bases, with 12 bases left in between. CDR1 is SGHTA and CDR2 is FQGTGA in the germline V gene. DNA of the CDR3: TGTGCCAGCAGCTCGGACAGCCTTCATGGCTACACCTTC. Protein sequence: CASSSDSLHGYTF.

The J gene is TRBJ2-1, the V gene TRBV4-1, with D perhaps TRBD2 (6 bases). Per germline, CDR1 MGHRA and CDR2 YSYEKL. The length of the CDR3 is 13 residues. The germline V and J ends were trimmed by 3 bases and 8 bases, with 11 bases remaining between them. The CDR3 nucleotides are TGCGCCAGCAGCCAGTGGACTACGGATGAGCAGTTCTTC. As protein: CASSQWTTDEQFF.

V usage is TRBV7-9 and J usage is TRBJ1-4; no definite D call. The CDR3 has 14 residues. V dropped 5 bases and J dropped 8 bases, with 15 bases sitting between them. Germline loops: CDR1 SEHNR, CDR2 FQNEAQ (reference sequence). The DNA for the CDR3 is TGTGCCAGCAGCCATCCGGGGTCTTGGGAAAAACTGTTTTTT. This gives the protein CASSHPGSWEKLFF. Using reference TRBV7-9 and TRBJ1-4 for the parts outside the CDR3, the full variable domain is DTGVSQNPRHKITKRGQNVTFRCDPISEHNRLYWYRQTLGQGPEFLTYFQNEAQLEKSRLLSDRFSAERPKGSFSTLEIQRTEQGDSAMYLCASSHPGSWEKLFFGSGTQLSVL.

This chain connects TRBV5-1 to TRBJ1-3; D is uncertain. The CDR3 is 14 amino acids. V was pared by 4 bases and J by 2 bases, with 10 bases between. Germline V lookup: CDR1 SGHRS, CDR2 YFSETQ. The CDR3 nucleotides are TGCGCCAGCAGCCCCGACATGGCTGGAAACACCATATATTTT. This sequence encodes CASSPDMAGNTIYF.

This clone was counted a single time. The rearrangement joins TRBV9 to TRBJ2-2; TRBD1 matches 10 bases. The ends lost 1 base at V and 5 bases at J; junction bases unmatched: 5. This CDR3 comprises 16 residues. Germline CDR1 is SGDLS and CDR2 is YYNGEE. The CDR3: CASSVQGTGVTGELFF. The CDR3 DNA reads TGTGCCAGCAGCGTACAAGGGACAGGGGTTACCGGGGAGCTGTTTTTT. Full variable domain (remainder filled in from reference TRBV9 and TRBJ2-2): DSGVTQTPKHLITATGQRVTLRCSPRSGDLSVYWYQQSLDQGLQFLIQYYNGEERAKGNILERFSAQQFPDLHSELNLSSLELGDSALYFCASSVQGTGVTGELFFGEGSRLTVL.

This clone has a single count. The J gene is TRBJ2-5, the V gene TRBV5-1, with TRBD2 matching over 10 bases. Trimming removed 6 bases from V and 5 bases from J; junction bases left unmatched: 4. From germline, CDR1 is SGHRS and CDR2 YFSETQ. This CDR3 spans 13 amino acids. This CDR3 is CASKTSGVETQYF. DNA for the CDR3: TGCGCCAGCAAAACTAGCGGGGTGGAGACCCAGTACTTC.

The CDR3 loop is CASSFLRGYNEQFF. As DNA, the CDR3 is TGTGCCAGCAGCTTTCTTAGGGGCTACAATGAGCAGTTCTTC. The chain is built from TRBV7-9 and TRBJ2-1; D is perhaps TRBD1 (5 bases). The V and J ends lost 3 bases and 3 bases respectively, with 9 bases between them. CDR1 is SEHNR and CDR2 is FQNEAQ in the germline V gene (reference sequence). This CDR3 spans 14 amino acids.

This CDR3 reads CASSQDRTDRRGKLFF. The CDR3, as DNA: TGCGCCAGCAGCCAAGATCGTACAGATCGGAGGGGAAAACTGTTTTTT. The chain links TRBV4-1 to TRBJ1-4; maybe TRBD1 (5 bases). Germline values: CDR1 MGHRA, CDR2 YSYEKL. The CDR3 has 16 residues. Trimming took off 0 bases at V and 10 bases at J, with 18 bases between the two ends.

The chain recombines TRBV21-1 with TRBJ1-4. TRBV21-1 is termed a pseudogene. This CDR3 is 10 amino acids long. CDR3 residues: CASWFAKLFF. Here the CDR3 DNA reads TGTGCCAGTTGGTTTGCGAAACTGTTTTTT.

The chain has TRBV6-1 and TRBJ1-5; TRBD1 might be the D (5 bases). V lost 5 bases and J lost 4, with 12 bases in between. The CDR3 contains 14 residues. Germline V gene sequence: CDR1 MNHNS, CDR2 SASEGT. CDR3 amino acids: CASSRAGPNQPQHF. Written as DNA, the CDR3 is TGTGCCAGCAGTCGTGCGGGACCTAATCAGCCCCAGCATTTT.

This clone was seen a few times. This rearrangement joins TRBV2 to TRBJ1-1; 10 bases align to TRBD1. Unmatched junction bases numbered 7, after V lost 7 bases and J lost 5 bases. The V gene's germline CDR1 is SNHLY and CDR2 FYNNEI. The CDR3 runs 14 residues. The CDR3 reads CASTMTGGYTEAFF. CDR3 DNA: TGTGCCAGCACTATGACAGGGGGCTATACTGAAGCTTTCTTT.

This clone was picked up a small number of times. The chain couples TRBV6-5 to TRBJ1-2; 10 nucleotides match TRBD1. This CDR3 spans 15 amino acids. Germline values: CDR1 MNHEY, CDR2 SVGAGI. The V and J ends lost 7 bases and 8 bases, in that order; junction bases with no gene match: 13. CDR3 nucleotides: TGTGCCAGCATCGAAAATGTGGGACAGGGGCGCGGCTACACCTTC. Encoded protein: CASIENVGQGRGYTF.

The chain is built from TRBV6-1 and TRBJ1-3; D is unresolved. The CDR3 has 16 amino acids. The germline CDR1 and CDR2 sequences are MNHNS and SASEGT. Trimming cost V 1 base and J 0 bases, with 10 bases left between them. The CDR3 spells CASSEVAGLSGNTIYF. The CDR3 region has the DNA TGTGCCAGCAGTGAAGTCGCTGGGCTCTCTGGAAACACCATATATTTT.

The chain recombines TRBV10-3 with TRBJ2-7, with 8 bases lining up with TRBD2. Germline CDR1 and CDR2: ENHRY and SYGVKD. The CDR3 consists of 17 residues. V shed 5 bases and J 2 bases; nucleotides not matched to a gene: 14. The CDR3 reads CAISRKSGGEGAYEQYF. DNA for the CDR3: TGTGCCATCAGTCGCAAATCGGGGGGGGAGGGAGCCTACGAGCAGTACTTC.

The rearrangement uses TRBV5-1 and TRBJ1-2; a weak D match, TRBD1 (5 bases). CDR1 and CDR2 from the germline V gene are SGHRS and YFSETQ. V was clipped by 5 bases and J by 5 bases, with 13 bases between them. The CDR3 runs 13 residues. For the CDR3, the DNA is TGCGCCAGCAGGGTGGAGGGGCGGTATGGCTACACCTTC. Its protein product is CASRVEGRYGYTF.

J is TRBJ1-1 and V is TRBV30; the D gene is possibly TRBD1 (5 bases). Deletions cut 1 base from V and 5 bases from J, with 14 bases between. Germline loops: CDR1 GTSNPN, CDR2 SVGIG (reference sequence). This CDR3 has 14 amino acids. The chain's CDR3 is CAWSGGRGGTEAFF. Written as DNA, the CDR3 is TGTGCCTGGAGTGGGGGAAGGGGTGGGACTGAAGCTTTCTTT.

This clone appeared once. Within the sample, other DNA sequences also encode this same CDR3. The chain has TRBV5-1 and TRBJ2-7; D gene ambiguous. Trimming removed 0 bases at V and 2 bases at J, with 3 bases between. The germline V gene encodes CDR1 SGHRS and CDR2 YFSETQ. The CDR3 contains 12 residues. The CDR3 nucleotides read TGCGCCAGCAGCTTGGGAGCCTACGAGCAGTACTTC. It is translated as CASSLGAYEQYF.